Listed below are T cell receptor beta chains from one sample, sequenced in a study of T-cell reconstitution after alpha-beta-depleted transplantation in children. MiXCR was run by TCRdb on the PCR reads, yielding one entry per CDR3 protein. The table shows around 530,000 distinct CDR3 sequences, with roughly 33% occurring only once. Sequenced here: PBMCs from the stem cell graft donor, sampled from the stem cell graft. The receptors here all came from a human donor who donated a stem cell graft to a child with aplastic anemia. CDR3s include the opening cysteine and the closing phenylalanine or tryptophan. D genes are given only for firm matches. The size of a clone is reported for some rows only, either as once, few or many, or as a class for expanded clones.

few TRBJ2-2 . TRBV20-1 CSARRGRPNTGELFF TGCAGTGCTAGGAGAGGACGGCCGAACACCGGGGAGCTGTTTTTT
few TRBJ2-1 . TRBV12-3/TRBV12-4 CASSLTRGSTEQFF TGTGCCAGCAGTTTAACTCGCGGTAGCACTGAGCAGTTCTTC
. TRBJ1-2 . TRBV20-1 CSASEQYAYGYTF TGCAGTGCTAGCGAACAGTACGCCTATGGCTACACCTTC
few TRBJ1-2 . TRBV20-1 CSASSRGGNYYGYTF TGCAGTGCCTCCTCTCGCGGGGGTAATTACTATGGCTACACCTTC
few TRBJ1-4 . TRBV6-5 CASSYGPMGEKLFF TGTGCCAGCAGTTACGGGCCTATGGGGGAAAAACTGTTTTTT
. TRBJ2-5 . TRBV19 CASRLPPQETQYF TGTGCCAGTAGGTTGCCCCCCCAAGAGACCCAGTACTTC
few TRBJ2-1 TRBD2 TRBV20-1 CSANSGRGSNEQFF TGCAGTGCTAATAGCGGGAGGGGGTCCAATGAGCAGTTCTTC
few TRBJ1-6 . TRBV7-2 CASSLGGVYNSPLHF TGTGCCAGCAGCTTAGGTGGGGTATATAATTCACCCCTCCACTTT
. TRBJ1-1 TRBD1 TRBV28 CASSPPDRASTEAFF TGTGCCAGCAGTCCACCGGACAGGGCTAGCACTGAAGCTTTCTTT
few TRBJ2-7 . TRBV7-9 CASSRGTDAYEQYF TGTGCCAGCAGCCGCGGGACAGATGCCTACGAGCAGTACTTC
. TRBJ2-1 TRBD2 TRBV20-1 CSASVRGRAFLYNEQFF TGCAGTGCTAGTGTGCGCGGGAGGGCTTTTCTCTACAATGAGCAGTTCTTC
few TRBJ2-3 . TRBV28 CASRPIKQGPSTDTQYF TGTGCCAGCAGGCCGATAAAACAGGGCCCTAGCACAGATACGCAGTATTTT
few TRBJ2-1 TRBD2 TRBV11-3 CASSLGGSSSYNEQFF TGTGCCAGCAGCTTGGGAGGGTCCAGCTCCTACAATGAGCAGTTCTTC
. TRBJ2-2 . TRBV6-1 CASRMDGNTGELFF TGTGCCAGCAGAATGGACGGAAACACCGGGGAGCTGTTTTTT
. TRBJ2-3 TRBD2 TRBV20-1 CSAGTSGSFNTQYF TGCAGTGCCGGGACTAGTGGGAGTTTCAATACGCAGTATTTT
. TRBJ2-6 . TRBV6-1 CASSEPAGAGANVLTF TGTGCCAGCAGTGAACCGGCAGGGGCTGGGGCCAACGTCCTGACTTTC
few TRBJ2-7 TRBD2 TRBV7-6 CASCGTSGSGPLYF TGTGCCAGCTGCGGGACTAGCGGGAGCGGGCCTTTGTACTTC
few TRBJ2-3 . TRBV15 CATSRVGNEEDTQYF TGTGCCACCAGCAGAGTGGGGAACGAGGAAGATACGCAGTATTTT
few TRBJ1-3 . TRBV20-1 CSARVFGGGDTIYF TGCAGTGCTAGGGTCTTCGGGGGAGGGGACACCATATATTTT
. TRBJ1-1 . TRBV6-1 CASRNRDPTEAFF TGTGCCAGCAGAAACAGGGACCCCACTGAAGCTTTCTTT
many TRBJ2-7 . TRBV5-1 CASSPQETYEQYF TGCGCCAGCAGCCCACAGGAGACCTACGAGCAGTACTTC
. TRBJ2-5 . TRBV7-9 CASSLAQGRETQYF TGTGCCAGCAGCTTAGCCCAGGGGAGAGAGACCCAGTACTTC
. TRBJ1-2 . TRBV29-1 CSVGGQPSVLGYTF TGCAGCGTTGGGGGACAACCCTCGGTCCTCGGCTACACCTTC
few TRBJ2-1 TRBD2 TRBV7-3 CASSLTWTSGYNEQFF TGTGCCAGCAGCTTAACGTGGACTAGCGGTTACAATGAGCAGTTCTTC
once TRBJ2-1 . TRBV30 CAWSPTLAVGRQTYNEQFF TGTGCCTGGAGCCCTACACTAGCTGTGGGACGTCAAACCTACAATGAGCAGTTCTTC
many TRBJ2-4 . TRBV15 CATSRDPQAIVGIQYF TGTGCCACCAGCAGAGATCCGCAGGCGATCGTAGGCATTCAGTACTTC
few TRBJ2-1 . TRBV5-1 CASSLERGQQFF TGCGCCAGCAGCTTGGAACGGGGTCAGCAGTTCTTC
. TRBJ1-5 TRBD1 TRBV5-6 CASSSTTPGTGPYYSNQPQHF TGTGCCAGCAGCTCGACTACTCCCGGGACAGGGCCCTACTATAGCAATCAGCCCCAGCATTTT
. TRBJ1-2 . TRBV24-1 CATSDPEEPRYGYTF TGTGCCACCAGTGATCCGGAAGAACCCAGATATGGCTACACCTTC
. TRBJ2-3 . TRBV4-3 CASSQLGLSDTQYF TGCGCCAGCAGCCAACTGGGACTTTCAGATACGCAGTATTTT
few TRBJ1-4 . TRBV2 CASSEQATNEKLFF TGTGCCAGCAGCGAACAAGCAACTAATGAAAAACTGTTTTTT
. TRBJ2-3 . TRBV4-1 CASSQDLSVDTQYF TGCGCCAGCAGCCAAGATTTGTCGGTTGATACGCAGTATTTT
. TRBJ2-3 TRBD2 TRBV10-3 CAISLAGGEVTQYF TGTGCCATCAGTCTAGCGGGAGGCGAGGTTACGCAGTATTTT
few TRBJ1-3 . TRBV11-2 CASSLVPGVGTGNTIYF TGTGCCAGCAGCTTAGTCCCTGGAGTGGGGACTGGAAACACCATATATTTT
. TRBJ2-2 TRBD2 TRBV25-1 CASRSGREAGELFF TGTGCCAGCAGAAGCGGGAGAGAGGCCGGGGAGCTGTTTTTT
. TRBJ2-1 . TRBV29-1 CSVERVPTPATEQFF TGCAGCGTTGAAAGGGTCCCGACGCCAGCTACTGAGCAGTTCTTC
. TRBJ2-3 TRBD2 TRBV29-1 CSVVGLARYTQYF TGCAGCGTTGTGGGACTAGCGAGGTATACGCAGTATTTT
. TRBJ2-3 . TRBV30 CAWSQGGYATDTQYF TGTGCCTGGAGTCAGGGCGGGTATGCCACAGATACGCAGTATTTT
many TRBJ2-7 TRBD2 TRBV20-1 CSARDNSGRVGSYEQYF TGCAGTGCTAGAGATAATAGCGGGAGAGTAGGCTCCTACGAGCAGTACTTC
. TRBJ2-1 . TRBV14 CASSKAGGVNEQFF TGTGCCAGCAGCAAAGCCGGGGGAGTTAATGAGCAGTTCTTC
. TRBJ1-3 . TRBV3-1 CASSQGRAGNTIYF TGTGCCAGCAGCCAAGGCAGAGCGGGAAACACCATATATTTT
few TRBJ2-1 . TRBV11-2 CASSAFPPGSLGFFPEQFF TGTGCCAGCAGCGCCTTCCCCCCTGGTAGCTTGGGCTTCTTTCCTGAGCAGTTCTTC
few TRBJ2-3 . TRBV20-1 CSASVDSSTDTQYF TGCAGTGCTAGTGTGGATTCTAGCACAGATACGCAGTATTTT
many TRBJ2-7 . TRBV28 CASSKFPYEQYF TGTGCCAGCAGTAAGTTCCCCTACGAGCAGTACTTC
. TRBJ2-1 . TRBV12-3/TRBV12-4 CASTPLANNEQFF TGTGCCAGCACCCCGCTAGCTAACAATGAGCAGTTCTTC
. TRBJ2-5 . TRBV7-8 CASSSRRGRETQYF TGTGCCAGCAGCTCGCGCCGGGGCCGGGAGACCCAGTACTTC
. TRBJ1-1 . TRBV29-1 CSVSGHPNTEAFF TGCAGCGTGTCGGGACACCCGAACACTGAAGCTTTCTTT
. TRBJ2-1 . TRBV6-5 CASSYSSGNEQFF TGTGCCAGCAGTTACTCGTCGGGGAATGAGCAGTTCTTC
few TRBJ2-7 . TRBV6-2/TRBV6-3 CASTGTVYEQYF TGTGCCAGCACCGGGACTGTTTACGAGCAGTACTTC
. TRBJ2-5 TRBD2 TRBV25-1 CASSRLAGGRETQYF TGTGCCAGCAGTAGGCTAGCGGGGGGCCGCGAGACCCAGTACTTC
. TRBJ1-1 . TRBV4-1 CASSQESYTEAFF TGCGCCAGCAGCCAAGAGTCGTACACTGAAGCTTTCTTT